The clone carrying this T cell receptor (beta chain) was counted between two and nine times. Its specificity is unknown. Being one base from a much bigger clone, this may be a read error. This sample was taken from a study of Graves' ophthalmopathy and Graves' hyperthyroidism. Overall study results and limits: Blood shared most expanded thyroid clonotypes above 0.001 frequency.

The authors enrolled newly diagnosed hyperthyroidism patients aged 18 to 65 with under 2 months' duration. The diagnostic workup employed clinical symptoms, serum thyroxine, TRAb, thyroid ultrasound and orbital computed tomography. Transcripts of RNA were the source for amplifying TCR beta CDR3 regions. HTBI primers primed a first-round RT-PCR, and a second-round multiplex PCR followed. TCRdb independently ran MiXCR on the multiplex PCR reads; one entry per CDR3 protein. The sample shows around 1,200,000 distinct CDR3 sequences, about 38% of them seen only once. CDR1 KGHDR and CDR2 SFDVKD come from the germline V gene. The CDR3 extends over 13 amino acids. V lost 9 bases and J lost 5; bases outside the gene matches: 7.

The sample taken for sequencing was peripheral blood or thyroid tissue (not recorded which). This TCR was sampled from an adult man with Graves' hyperthyroidism. The J gene is TRBJ2-5, the V gene TRBV24-1, with 8 bases lining up with TRBD2. CDR3 in DNA: TGTGCCACCGCACTAGCGGAGGGGGAGACCCAGTACTTC. Amino acids: CATALAEGETQYF.